One and the same sample provided the 9 T cell receptor beta chains below, sequenced in a study of human T cells and chemical hapten exposure. A single record per CDR3 protein comes from TCRdb applying MiXCR to the RACE reads. There are under 400,000 distinct CDR3 sequences in the sample; 5.1% occur only once, and 2% to 3% lies in the top ten. Time point of the sample: pre-sensitization, week 0. Described treatment: therapeutic diphenylcyclopropenone sensitization with weekly scalp DPC. The starting material was whole blood, obtained in connection with sensitization to the hapten diphenylcyclopropenone (DPC). The receptors were gathered from a woman between 45 and 65 years old with alopecia areata. Some clones in this sample may be carry-over from other donors' samples.

This clonotype was detected only a few times. The chain is built from TRBV30 and TRBJ1-3; D might be TRBD1 (5 bases). The CDR3 runs to 15 residues. CDR1 GTSNPN and CDR2 SVGIG come from the germline V gene (reference sequence). V was trimmed by 0 bases and J by 9 bases, leaving 18 bases between them. Here the CDR3 DNA reads TGTGCCTGGAGTGTACGTGGGGGTACGCGAAGCACCATATATTTT. It translates to CAWSVRGGTRSTIYF.

This clonotype was seen at least ten times. This chain connects TRBV9 to TRBJ1-5, with a tentative D call TRBD1 (5 bases). Deletions cut 0 bases from V and 1 base from J, with 8 bases between. The germline gives CDR1 SGDLS, CDR2 YYNGEE. The CDR3 contains 15 residues. As DNA, the CDR3 is TGTGCCAGCAGCGTAGGGGGGGAGAGCAATCAGCCCCAGCATTTT. It encodes CASSVGGESNQPQHF. The whole variable domain, filled in from reference TRBV9 and TRBJ1-5, reads DSGVTQTPKHLITATGQRVTLRCSPRSGDLSVYWYQQSLDQGLQFLIQYYNGEERAKGNILERFSAQQFPDLHSELNLSSLELGDSALYFCASSVGGESNQPQHFGDGTRLSIL.

This clonotype occurred many times. The V gene is TRBV12-5, the J gene TRBJ1-2; D possibly corresponds to TRBD1 (6 bases). This CDR3 spans 14 amino acids. The germline V gene encodes CDR1 LGHNT and CDR2 FRNRAP. Trimming pared 1 base from V and 8 bases from J, leaving 14 bases between. The CDR3 protein is CASGLAGGIGGYTF. In DNA, the CDR3 is TGTGCTAGTGGTTTGGCCGGGGGCATCGGCGGCTACACCTTC.

The chain links TRBV20-1 to TRBJ2-7; tentative D call: TRBD1 (6 bases). This CDR3 contains 14 residues. The V gene lost 3 bases and the J gene lost 4 bases, with 16 bases spanning the gap. Germline CDR1 DFQATT, CDR2 SNEGSKA (reference sequence). In DNA form, the CDR3 reads TGCAGTGCTAGCTACAGGGTCGAGGTTTACGAGCAGTACTTC. Residues: CSASYRVEVYEQYF.

This clonotype was counted between two and nine times. The V gene is TRBV19, the J gene TRBJ2-6; D is unresolved. CDR1 and CDR2 (germline): LNHDA, SQIVND (reference sequence). The V gene lost 3 bases and the J gene lost 2 bases, with 8 bases spanning the gap. The CDR3 has 15 residues. The CDR3 region has the DNA TGTGCCAGTAGTATCAAGGCGCCTGGGGCCAACGTCCTGACTTTC. This gives the protein CASSIKAPGANVLTF.

The table lists this clonotype with many counts. V gene TRBV12-3 or TRBV12-4 combines with J gene TRBJ2-7, with D perhaps matching TRBD2 (7 bases). This CDR3 spans 15 amino acids. Trimming shortened V by 1 base and J by 3 bases, and 13 bases separated the two germline ends. Here the CDR3 reads CASSLEGGPSYEQYF. The CDR3 coding sequence is TGTGCCAGCAGTTTAGAGGGGGGGCCCAGCTACGAGCAGTACTTC.

This chain links TRBV7-2 with TRBJ2-1; D is ambiguous. The germline V gene has CDR1 SGHTA and CDR2 FQGNSA. The CDR3 is made up of 14 amino acids. V shed 5 bases and J shed 6 bases, with 14 bases lying between them. The CDR3 spells CASSQRRYANEQFF. The CDR3 DNA is TGTGCCAGCAGCCAGAGGCGGTACGCCAATGAGCAGTTCTTC.

This clonotype appeared many times. CDR3 region: CASSFVDAAASSGANVLTF. CDR3 DNA sequence: TGTGCCAGCAGTTTTGTAGACGCGGCGGCCAGCTCTGGGGCCAACGTCCTGACTTTC. The chain combines TRBV27 with TRBJ2-6; D uncertain. Germline V gene data show CDR1 as MNHEY and CDR2 as SMNVEV (reference sequence). The CDR3 has 19 amino acids. Trimming shortened V by 3 bases and J by 0 bases, and 18 bases separated the two germline ends. Supplemented by reference TRBV27 and TRBJ2-6, the full variable domain reads EAQVTQNPRYLITVTGKKLTVTCSQNMNHEYMSWYRQDPGLGLRQIYYSMNVEVTDKGDVPEGYKVSRKEKRNFPLILESPSPNQTSLYFCASSFVDAAASSGANVLTFGAGSRLTVL.

This clonotype has ten or more counts. The chain uses TRBV5-8 and TRBJ1-4, with no clear D. Per germline, CDR1 SGHTS and CDR2 YDEGEE. V lost 5 bases and J 6 bases, leaving 14 bases between the germline ends. The CDR3 covers 14 residues. CDR3 sequence: CASSPGREDEKLFF. CDR3 coding DNA: TGTGCCAGCAGTCCCGGAAGGGAGGATGAAAAACTGTTTTTT.